These 9 T cell receptor beta chains originate from one sample sequenced in a study of control samples from healthy donors and cancer patients. TCRdb's table, derived via immunoSEQ multiplex PCR, lists solely in-frame clones and lacks some. The table includes some 96,000 clones, approximately 95% detected once. Sequenced input: blood. The origin of the receptors is a man younger than 30 in good health.

V gene TRBV5-4 combines with J gene TRBJ1-1; weak D call: TRBD1 (6 bases). Germline V gene lookup returns CDR1 SGHNT and CDR2 YYREEE (reference sequence). Trimming stripped 0 bases from V and 5 bases from J, with 14 bases between. The CDR3 has 15 amino acids. This CDR3 reads CASSLGGGSSTEAFF. CDR3 nucleotide sequence: TGTGCCAGCAGCTTGGGAGGGGGATCAAGTACTGAAGCTTTCTTT.

The V gene is TRBV29-1, the J gene TRBJ2-2, with 7 nucleotides matching TRBD2. The CDR3 length is 13 residues. Losses at the gene ends were 4 bases for V and 4 bases for J; bases not matched to a gene: 3. The germline V gene encodes CDR1 SQVTM and CDR2 ANQGSEA. The CDR3 reads CSVVASGTGELFF. The CDR3 DNA reads TGCAGCGTTGTCGCTAGCGGCACCGGGGAGCTGTTTTTT.

The rearrangement links TRBV25-1 to TRBJ1-2; D perhaps matches TRBD1 (5 bases). This CDR3 is built from 13 residues. Trimming cost V 1 base and J 4 bases, with 7 bases left between them. Germline loops: CDR1 MGHDK, CDR2 SYGVNS. CDR3 in DNA: TGTGCCAGCAGTGAATCTGGGGGCTATGGCTACACCTTC. This encodes CASSESGGYGYTF.

The V gene is TRBV7-9, the J gene TRBJ2-1; 8 nucleotides align to TRBD1. The CDR3 runs 16 residues. Germline-derived CDR1 and CDR2 are SEHNR and FQNEAQ (reference sequence). Trimming took 5 bases from V and 0 from J; bases not matched to a gene: 6. DNA of the CDR3: TGTGCCAGCAGCCAGGGGGCTGTCGGCTCCTACAATGAGCAGTTCTTC. Its protein is CASSQGAVGSYNEQFF.

The V and J genes are TRBV4-2 and TRBJ2-5; TRBD1 matches 10 bases. Unmatched junction bases numbered 6, after V lost 3 bases and J lost 5 bases. The CDR3 runs 15 residues. The germline V gene encodes CDR1 LGHNA and CDR2 YNFKEQ. CDR3 protein: CASSQTGTGEETQYF. In nucleotides, the CDR3 is TGTGCCAGCAGCCAGACCGGGACAGGGGAGGAGACCCAGTACTTC.

CDR3 in DNA: TGTGCCAGCTCACCACCCAGGGCCCACTACACCTTC. The encoded protein is CASSPPRAHYTF. V gene TRBV18 combines with J gene TRBJ1-2, with a tentative D call TRBD1 (5 bases). This CDR3 is built from 12 residues. From germline, CDR1 is KGHSH and CDR2 LQKENI. V was clipped by 0 bases and J by 10 bases, with 9 bases between them.

CDR3 sequence (DNA): TGTGCCAGCAGTTTAGAGGCCAGTTGGCAAGAGACCCAGTACTTC. It translates to CASSLEASWQETQYF. The chain couples TRBV27 to TRBJ2-5; D not resolved. CDR3 length equals 15 residues. The V end was cut by 2 bases, the J end by 2 bases, with 12 bases between. CDR1 and CDR2 (germline): MNHEY, SMNVEV (reference sequence).

The chain uses TRBV5-4 and TRBJ2-3; TRBD2 matches 11 bases. CDR1 and CDR2 from the germline V gene are SGHNT and YYREEE (reference sequence). CDR3 length: 16 residues. The trim removed 2 bases at V and 5 bases at J, leaving 7 bases unmatched. The CDR3 DNA sequence: TGTGCCAGCAGCTTAACTAGCGGGAGCCCTATAGATACGCAGTATTTT. Its translation is CASSLTSGSPIDTQYF.

J is TRBJ1-2 and V is TRBV10-3, with 7 bases matching TRBD1. J was trimmed by 0 bases and V by 3 bases; bases with no gene match: 10. There are 17 residues in the CDR3. Germline V gives CDR1 ENHRY, CDR2 SYGVKD. The CDR3 sequence is CAISELRTGDSNYGYTF. The DNA for the CDR3 is TGTGCCATCAGTGAATTAAGAACAGGGGACTCTAACTATGGCTACACCTTC.